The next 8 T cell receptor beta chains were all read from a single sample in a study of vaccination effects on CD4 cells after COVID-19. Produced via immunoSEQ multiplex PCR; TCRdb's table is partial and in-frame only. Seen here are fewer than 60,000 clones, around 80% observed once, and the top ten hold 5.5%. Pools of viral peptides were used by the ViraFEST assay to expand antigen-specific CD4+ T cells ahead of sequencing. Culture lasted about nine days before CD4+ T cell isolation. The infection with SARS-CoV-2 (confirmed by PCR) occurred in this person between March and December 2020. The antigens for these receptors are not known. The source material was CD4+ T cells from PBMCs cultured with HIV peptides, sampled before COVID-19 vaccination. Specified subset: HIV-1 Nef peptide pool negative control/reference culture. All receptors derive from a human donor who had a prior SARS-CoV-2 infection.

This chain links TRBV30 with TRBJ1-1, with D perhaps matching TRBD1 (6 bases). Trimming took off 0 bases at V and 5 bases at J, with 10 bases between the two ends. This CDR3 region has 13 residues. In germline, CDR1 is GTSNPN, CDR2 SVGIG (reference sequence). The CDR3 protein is CAWSVEGGTEAFF. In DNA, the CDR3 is TGTGCCTGGAGTGTGGAGGGGGGAACTGAAGCTTTCTTT. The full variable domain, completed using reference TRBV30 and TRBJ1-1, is SQTIHQWPATLVQPVGSPLSLECTVEGTSNPNLYWYRQAAGRGLQLLFYSVGIGQISSEVPQNLSASRPQDRQFILSSKKLLLSDSGFYLCAWSVEGGTEAFFGQGTRLTVV.

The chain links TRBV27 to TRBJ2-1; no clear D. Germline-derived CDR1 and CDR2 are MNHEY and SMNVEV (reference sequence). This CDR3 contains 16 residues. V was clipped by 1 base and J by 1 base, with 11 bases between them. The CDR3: CASSLLDSLSYNEQFF. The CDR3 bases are TGTGCCAGCAGTTTATTAGACTCCCTTTCCTACAATGAGCAGTTCTTC.

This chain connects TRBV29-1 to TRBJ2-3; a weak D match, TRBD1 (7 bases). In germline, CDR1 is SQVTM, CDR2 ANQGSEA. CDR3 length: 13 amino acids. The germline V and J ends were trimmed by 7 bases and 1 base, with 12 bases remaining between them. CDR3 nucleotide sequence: TGCAGCGGTGGCGGGACAGGCACAGATACGCAGTATTTT. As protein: CSGGGTGTDTQYF.

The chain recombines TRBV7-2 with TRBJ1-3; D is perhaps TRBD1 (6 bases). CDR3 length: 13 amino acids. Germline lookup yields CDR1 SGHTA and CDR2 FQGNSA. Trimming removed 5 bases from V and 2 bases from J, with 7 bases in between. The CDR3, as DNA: TGTGCCAGCAGCAGACAGGCTGGAAACACCATATATTTT. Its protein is CASSRQAGNTIYF.

CDR3 in amino acids: CASSLGFDGSVDEQYF. For the CDR3, the DNA is TGTGCCAGCAGCTTAGGTTTTGACGGGAGCGTTGACGAGCAGTACTTC. V and J are TRBV7-9 and TRBJ2-7; D is possibly TRBD2 (6 bases). The CDR3 is 16 amino acids. Germline assignment: CDR1 SEHNR and CDR2 FQNEAQ (reference sequence). Trimming shortened V by 1 base and J by 5 bases, and 18 bases separated the two germline ends.

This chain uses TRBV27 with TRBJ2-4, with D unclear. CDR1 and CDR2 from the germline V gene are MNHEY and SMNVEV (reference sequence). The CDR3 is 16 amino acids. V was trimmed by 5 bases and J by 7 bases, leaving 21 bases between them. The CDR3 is CASSVRLGSGFNIQYF. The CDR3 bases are TGTGCCAGCAGTGTACGCTTGGGCAGTGGATTCAACATTCAGTACTTC.

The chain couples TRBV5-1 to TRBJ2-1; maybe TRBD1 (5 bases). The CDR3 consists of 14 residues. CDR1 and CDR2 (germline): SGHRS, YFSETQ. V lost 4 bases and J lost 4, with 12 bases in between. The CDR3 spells CASSLLAGYNEQFF. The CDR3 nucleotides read TGCGCCAGCAGCCTCCTGGCAGGGTACAATGAGCAGTTCTTC.

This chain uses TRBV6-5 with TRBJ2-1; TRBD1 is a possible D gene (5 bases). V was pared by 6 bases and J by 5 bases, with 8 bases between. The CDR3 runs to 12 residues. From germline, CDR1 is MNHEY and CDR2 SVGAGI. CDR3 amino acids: CASRGPNNEQFF. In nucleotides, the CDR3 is TGTGCCAGCAGGGGGCCGAACAATGAGCAGTTCTTC.